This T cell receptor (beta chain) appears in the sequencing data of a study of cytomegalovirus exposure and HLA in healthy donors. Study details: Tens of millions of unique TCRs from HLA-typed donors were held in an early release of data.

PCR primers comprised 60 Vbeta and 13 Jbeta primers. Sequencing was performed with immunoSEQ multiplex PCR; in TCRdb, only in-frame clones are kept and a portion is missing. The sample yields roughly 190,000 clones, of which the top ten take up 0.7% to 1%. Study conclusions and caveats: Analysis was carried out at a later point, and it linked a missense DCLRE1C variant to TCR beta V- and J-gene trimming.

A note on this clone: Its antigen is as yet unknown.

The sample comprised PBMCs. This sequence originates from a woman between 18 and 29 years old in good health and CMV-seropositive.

The CDR3 region is CASGSGVSAYNEQFF. The CDR3 DNA reads as TGTGCCAGCGGGAGTGGGGTTAGCGCCTACAATGAGCAGTTCTTC. The rearrangement links TRBV6-1 to TRBJ2-1; D possibly corresponds to TRBD2 (5 bases). This CDR3 has 15 amino acids. Looked up from germline, CDR1 is MNHNS and CDR2 is SASEGT. With 8 bases removed from V and 2 bases from J, the gap between germline ends came to 16 bases.